These T cell receptor beta chains were read from a single sample in a study of blood T cell repertoires in COVID-19. Here immunoSEQ multiplex PCR was the method, and the copy in TCRdb shows in-frame clones only, minus some. The data contain around 62,000 clones, 84% of them singletons. Sequenced input: peripheral blood. These receptors all come from a man aged 45-60 years with active COVID-19. Each CDR3 is given with its conserved first and last residue. A D gene is named only where the DNA matches it firmly.

V	J	D	DNA	CDR3
TRBV7-7	TRBJ1-5	.	TGTGCCAGCAGCTTAGTGCGGCAGGGGTGGCAGCCCCAGCATTTT	CASSLVRQGWQPQHF
TRBV5-1	TRBJ2-3	.	TGCGCCAGCAGCCGTTTTGAGGCAGATACGCAGTATTTT	CASSRFEADTQYF
TRBV10-3	TRBJ1-4	TRBD1	TGTGCCATCAGCCCGGGACAGGTTAATGAAAAACTGTTTTTT	CAISPGQVNEKLFF
TRBV30	TRBJ2-1	TRBD1	TGTGCCTGGAGTGTCAAAAGGGGGCAAGGGAATGAGCAGTTCTTC	CAWSVKRGQGNEQFF
TRBV4-2	TRBJ2-2	.	TGTGCCAGCAGCCAAGTAGCTGGAGTCACGTGGACCGGGGAGCTGTTTTTT	CASSQVAGVTWTGELFF
TRBV5-1	TRBJ2-7	.	TGCGCCAGCAGCCCCCAAGGTGTCTACTACGAGCAGTATTTC	CASSPQGVYYEQYF
TRBV11-2	TRBJ1-1	.	TGTGCCAGCAGCCCCAGACCCCTCGACAGGCTGGCTGAAGCTTTCTTT	CASSPRPLDRLAEAFF
TRBV5-1	TRBJ2-7	.	TGCGCCAGCAGCGCCTCCCAGGGTGGGTTCTCCTACGAGCAGTACTTC	CASSASQGGFSYEQYF
TRBV25-1	TRBJ2-2	.	TGTGCCAGCAGTTTGGACAGTATAGCCGGGGAGCTGTTTTTT	CASSLDSIAGELFF
TRBV2	TRBJ2-7	.	TGTGCCAGCAGTGAAACAGGTCTTACCTACGAGCAGTACTTC	CASSETGLTYEQYF
TRBV2	TRBJ2-1	TRBD2	TGTGCCAGCAGTTTAGCGGGGGGGTCGTACAATGAGCAGTTCTTC	CASSLAGGSYNEQFF
TRBV12-3/TRBV12-4	TRBJ2-3	.	TGTGCCAGCAGTTTGCGGGATACGCAGTATTTT	CASSLRDTQYF
TRBV19	TRBJ1-1	.	TGTGCCAGTAGTATAGGGACTGACAACACTGAAGCTTTCTTT	CASSIGTDNTEAFF
TRBV28	TRBJ2-1	TRBD2	TGTGCCAGCATATCTGGCACTAGCGGGATTTTTCAGTTCTTC	CASISGTSGIFQFF
TRBV12-3/TRBV12-4	TRBJ2-7	.	TGTGCCAGCAGTCCCGGGTCCAAGGAGCAGTACTTC	CASSPGSKEQYF